These 13 T cell receptor beta chains were sequenced from one sample in a study of control samples from healthy donors and cancer patients. Assay used: immunoSEQ multiplex PCR; TCRdb lists only in-frame clones, some missing. The repertoire holds roughly 190,000 clones, roughly nine tenths seen once, with over 1.5% in the top ten. Material for sequencing was blood. These receptors came from a man younger than 45 in good health.

V and J are TRBV30 and TRBJ1-5, with D possibly being TRBD1 (5 bases). V was clipped by 3 bases and J by 1 base, with 16 bases between them. There are 16 residues in the CDR3. Germline-derived CDR1 and CDR2 are GTSNPN and SVGIG (reference sequence). The CDR3 sequence is CAWRDTTQGSNQPQHF. DNA for the CDR3: TGTGCCTGGAGGGACACCACCCAGGGCAGCAATCAGCCCCAGCATTTT.

The chain couples TRBV2 to TRBJ1-2, with D perhaps TRBD1 (6 bases). The CDR3 length is 14 residues. The V end was cut by 6 bases, the J end by 2 bases, with 13 bases between. Per the germline V gene, CDR1 is SNHLY and CDR2 is FYNNEI. The CDR3 coding sequence is TGTGCCAGCAGGGGCTTTCAGGGGAACTATGGCTACACCTTC. The encoded protein is CASRGFQGNYGYTF.

The rearrangement uses TRBV6-5 and TRBJ2-7; 8 positions agree with TRBD1. Germline V gene data show CDR1 as MNHEY and CDR2 as SVGAGI. The CDR3 has 15 residues. V shed 7 bases, J shed 4 bases, and the junction held 12 bases outside the gene matches. CDR3 DNA sequence: TGTGCCAGCACCCAAGTGCAGGGGGCGGATTACGAGCAGTACTTC. This sequence encodes CASTQVQGADYEQYF.

This clone was detected only once. The chain uses TRBV30 and TRBJ2-7, with D tentatively TRBD1 (6 bases). V lost 8 bases and J lost 5, with 16 bases in between. The CDR3 extends over 12 amino acids. Germline V gene lookup returns CDR1 GTSNPN and CDR2 SVGIG (reference sequence). The CDR3 sequence is CAGRGFRNEQYF. As DNA, the CDR3 is TGTGCCGGCAGGGGATTTCGGAACGAGCAGTACTTC.

The chain carries TRBV9 and TRBJ2-3, with 12 bases aligning to TRBD2. Germline trimming cut 0 bases from V and 6 bases from J; bases unmatched to any gene: 2. CDR1 and CDR2 (germline): SGDLS, YYNGEE. The CDR3 is 15 residues long. The CDR3 DNA is TGTGCCAGCAGCGTAGGGACTAGCGGGGCGGATACGCAGTATTTT. Protein product: CASSVGTSGADTQYF.

The V gene is TRBV6-5, the J gene TRBJ1-1; tentatively, D is TRBD1 (6 bases). Trimming left V 6 bases short and J 1 base short, with 15 bases between. CDR3 length: 15 amino acids. Germline assignment: CDR1 MNHEY and CDR2 SVGAGI. The CDR3: CASRPEWGRNTEAFF. For the CDR3, the DNA is TGTGCCAGCAGGCCCGAATGGGGGCGGAACACTGAAGCTTTCTTT.

The chain combines TRBV7-9 with TRBJ1-1; TRBD1 matches 7 bases. The CDR3 has 13 amino acids. Germline CDR1 reads SEHNR; CDR2 reads FQNEAQ (reference sequence). Losses at the gene ends were 6 bases for V and 5 bases for J; bases not matched to a gene: 6. CDR3 sequence reads: CASRRSGGTEAFF. For the CDR3, the DNA is TGTGCCAGCAGAAGATCAGGGGGGACTGAAGCTTTCTTT.

This sequence joins TRBV11-2 and TRBJ2-7; either TRBD1 or TRBD2 may supply D (5 bases each). The CDR3 covers 15 residues. CDR1 SGHAT and CDR2 FQNNGV come from the germline V gene. The V gene lost 2 bases and the J gene lost 4 bases, with 15 bases spanning the gap. The CDR3 DNA reads as TGTGCCAGCAGCTTATTGCGGGCAGGGTTATACGAGCAGTACTTC. Translated, it gives CASSLLRAGLYEQYF.

V usage is TRBV3-1 (or the pseudogene TRBV3-2) and J usage is TRBJ1-4; D possibly corresponds to TRBD1 (6 bases). V dropped 1 base and J dropped 4 bases, with 10 bases sitting between them. Germline CDR1 reads LGHDT; CDR2 reads YNNKEL (reference sequence). CDR3 length equals 15 residues. CDR3 amino acids: CASSQARGHNEKLFF. CDR3 nucleotide sequence: TGTGCCAGCAGCCAAGCCAGGGGCCATAATGAAAAACTGTTTTTT.

This clone was seen just once. This sequence joins TRBV6-5 and TRBJ1-1; unclear D gene. The CDR3 covers 14 residues. Between the trimmed V and J ends, which lost 0 bases and 0 bases, there was a span of 5 bases. Germline V gene data show CDR1 as MNHEY and CDR2 as SVGAGI. The CDR3: CASSYSPMNTEAFF. The CDR3 coding sequence is TGTGCCAGCAGTTACTCGCCAATGAACACTGAAGCTTTCTTT.

V gene TRBV6-5 combines with J gene TRBJ1-1, with TRBD1 identical over 7 bases. Losses at the gene ends were 6 bases for V and 1 base for J; bases not matched to a gene: 8. The germline CDR1 and CDR2 sequences are MNHEY and SVGAGI. The CDR3 contains 15 residues. CDR3 nucleotide sequence: TGTGCCAGCAGCCCAGGGGGGGGGAAGAACACTGAAGCTTTCTTT. This encodes CASSPGGGKNTEAFF.

The gene calls are TRBV6-2 or TRBV6-3 and TRBJ2-3, with 11 nucleotides matching TRBD1. The CDR3 runs 17 residues. Unmatched junction bases numbered 5, after V lost 0 bases and J lost 3 bases. The germline V gene encodes CDR1 MNHEY and CDR2 SVGEGT. Here the CDR3 DNA reads TGTGCCAGCAGTTACTCGCAGGACAGGGGGCTTACAGATACGCAGTATTTT. This sequence encodes CASSYSQDRGLTDTQYF.

The CDR3 loop is CAYKEATDTQYF. CDR3 sequence (DNA): TGTGCCTACAAGGAAGCTACAGATACGCAGTATTTT. The V and J genes are TRBV30 and TRBJ2-3; D gene unclear. V gave up 7 bases and J gave up 3 bases, with 11 bases separating them. This CDR3 contains 12 residues. Germline values: CDR1 GTSNPN, CDR2 SVGIG (reference sequence). Filled out from reference TRBV30 and TRBJ2-3, the complete variable domain reads SQTIHQWPATLVQPVGSPLSLECTVEGTSNPNLYWYRQAAGRGLQLLFYSVGIGQISSEVPQNLSASRPQDRQFILSSKKLLLSDSGFYLCAYKEATDTQYFGPGTRLTVL.